Presented here are 10 T cell receptor beta chains from one specimen sequenced in a study of T-cell reconstitution after alpha-beta-depleted transplantation in children. Unique molecular identifiers tagged the TCRbeta library. TCRdb reprocessed the PCR reads with MiXCR, giving one entry per CDR3 protein. Among approximately 400,000 distinct CDR3 sequences listed, approximately 11% were seen once. The sequencing used PBMCs from the stem cell graft donor, collected from the stem cell graft. The receptors derive from a human donor who donated a stem cell graft to a child with acute myeloid leukemia.

Worth noting for this clonotype: This clone may be a read error of a much larger clone one base away. The chain joins TRBV9 to TRBJ2-3; unclear D gene. CDR1 is SGDLS, CDR2 YYNGEE, per germline. V lost 1 base, J lost 6 bases, and 12 bases lay in between. This CDR3 comprises 14 residues. CDR3 residues: CASSVQQTDDTQYF. The CDR3 bases are TGTGCCAGCAGCGTACAACAGACCGACGATACGCAGTATTTT. Based on the CDR3 plus reference TRBV9 and TRBJ2-3, the full variable domain is DSGVTQTPKHLITATGQRVTLRCSPRSGDLSVYWYQQSLDQGLQFLIQYYNGEERAKGNILERFSAQQFPDLHSELNLSSLELGDSALYFCASSVQQTDDTQYFGPGTRLTVL.

This clonotype turned up a few times. J is TRBJ1-5 and V is TRBV12-3 or TRBV12-4, with 8 nucleotides matching TRBD1. This CDR3 is built from 14 residues. V shed 4 bases, J shed 6 bases, and the junction held 5 bases outside the gene matches. CDR3 sequence reads: CASSSQGTGQPQHF. The CDR3 nucleotides read TGTGCCAGCAGTTCTCAGGGGACAGGTCAGCCCCAGCATTTT.

At least ten counts were recorded for this clonotype. The CDR3 coding sequence is TGTGCCAGCAGCCGTACAGTGTTTGGTACGCAGTATTTT. Translating gives CASSRTVFGTQYF. The genes are TRBV7-2 and TRBJ2-3; D gene uncertain. CDR1 and CDR2 from the germline V gene are SGHTA and FQGNSA. The CDR3 loop spans 13 amino acids. Trimming shortened V by 5 bases and J by 8 bases, and 14 bases separated the two germline ends.

The chain recombines TRBV29-1 with TRBJ2-1; 7 bases are a match to TRBD1. The germline V gene has CDR1 SQVTM and CDR2 ANQGSEA. This CDR3 region has 13 residues. The trim removed 7 bases at V and 7 bases at J, leaving 10 bases unmatched. CDR3 DNA: TGCAGCGCTAGACAGGGACAGTTTAATGAGCAGTTCTTC. This codes for CSARQGQFNEQFF.

The rearrangement links TRBV5-1 to TRBJ2-3; 12 positions agree with TRBD1. Germline V CDR1 and CDR2: SGHRS, YFSETQ. Trimming took 4 bases from V and 4 from J; bases not matched to a gene: 4. This CDR3 is 15 amino acids long. The CDR3 spells CASSPGTGGSDTQYF. DNA of the CDR3: TGCGCCAGCAGCCCCGGGACAGGGGGCTCAGATACGCAGTATTTT. Full variable domain (remainder filled in from reference TRBV5-1 and TRBJ2-3): KAGVTQTPRYLIKTRGQQVTLSCSPISGHRSVSWYQQTPGQGLQFLFEYFSETQRNKGNFPGRFSGRQFSNSRSEMNVSTLELGDSALYLCASSPGTGGSDTQYFGPGTRLTVL.

This chain connects TRBV27 to TRBJ2-3, with D possibly TRBD1 on 5 matching bases. The germline V gene encodes CDR1 MNHEY and CDR2 SMNVEV (reference sequence). V lost 7 bases and J lost 4, with 9 bases in between. This CDR3 has 12 amino acids. Here the CDR3 DNA reads TGTGCCAGCACGGCAGGGCCAGATACGCAGTATTTT. Translation: CASTAGPDTQYF.

The chain is built from TRBV10-3 and TRBJ2-7; D not resolved. Germline V gives CDR1 ENHRY, CDR2 SYGVKD. The length of the CDR3 is 13 residues. With 0 bases removed from V and 6 bases from J, the gap between germline ends came to 9 bases. CDR3 nucleotide sequence: TGTGCCATCAGTGAGTCTATCGGCTCCGAGCAGTACGTC. Protein: CAISESIGSEQYV.

This clonotype was detected many times. The chain has TRBV5-1 and TRBJ2-3; D may be TRBD1 (6 bases). V was cut by 0 bases and J by 5 bases, with 13 bases left in between. Germline-derived CDR1 and CDR2 are SGHRS and YFSETQ. CDR3 length equals 15 residues. The CDR3 nucleotides read TGCGCCAGCAGCTTGGGAGCGGTAGGGGGAGATACGCAGTATTTT. It is translated as CASSLGAVGGDTQYF.

Only a few counts were recorded for this clonotype. CDR3 sequence reads: CASSLLSQGPYEQYF. In DNA form, the CDR3 reads TGTGCCAGCAGCTTACTGTCCCAGGGCCCCTACGAGCAGTACTTC. The genes are TRBV7-8 and TRBJ2-7, with a weak D call TRBD1 (5 bases). The V gene's germline CDR1 is SGHVS and CDR2 FQNEAQ. Trimming removed 2 bases at V and 2 bases at J, with 13 bases between. The CDR3 is made up of 15 amino acids.

This clonotype showed up just a few times. The chain recombines TRBV29-1 with TRBJ1-1, with D hard to call. V lost 5 bases and J 2 bases, leaving 9 bases between the germline ends. The germline V gene has CDR1 SQVTM and CDR2 ANQGSEA. This CDR3 contains 12 residues. The CDR3 sequence is CSVQIGNTEAFF. The DNA of the CDR3 is TGCAGCGTTCAAATAGGAAACACTGAAGCTTTCTTT.